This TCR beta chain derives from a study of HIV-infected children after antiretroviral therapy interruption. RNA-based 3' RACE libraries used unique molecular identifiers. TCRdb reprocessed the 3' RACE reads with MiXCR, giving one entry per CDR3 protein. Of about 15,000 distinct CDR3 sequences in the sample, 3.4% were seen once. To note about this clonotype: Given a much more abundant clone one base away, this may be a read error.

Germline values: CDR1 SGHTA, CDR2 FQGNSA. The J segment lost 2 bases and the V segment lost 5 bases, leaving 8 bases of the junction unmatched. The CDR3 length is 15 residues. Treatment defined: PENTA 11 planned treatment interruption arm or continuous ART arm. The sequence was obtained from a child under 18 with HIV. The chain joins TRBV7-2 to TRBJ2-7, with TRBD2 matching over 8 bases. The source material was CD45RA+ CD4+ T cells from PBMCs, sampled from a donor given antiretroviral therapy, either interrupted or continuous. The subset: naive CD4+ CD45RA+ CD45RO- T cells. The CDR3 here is CTSSPAGVAPYEQYF. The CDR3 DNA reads TGTACCAGCAGCCCAGCGGGGGTGGCCCCCTACGAGCAGTACTTC.